The 25 T cell receptor beta chains given below trace back to one sample, sequenced in a study of CD8 T cells in Susac syndrome. When the RNA was reverse transcribed, random hexamers were used with an input of roughly 0.45 to 1 ug. TCRdb processed the immunoSEQ multiplex PCR reads anew with MiXCR; each CDR3 protein has one entry. The repertoire holds 150,000 to 200,000 distinct CDR3 sequences, with about 94% as singletons. Sequencing used CD4+ T cells from PBMCs. The receptors stem from a human donor with multiple sclerosis.

The chain uses TRBV30 and TRBJ2-1; no firm D call. The germline CDR1 and CDR2 sequences are GTSNPN and SVGIG (reference sequence). Trimming took off 6 bases at V and 4 bases at J, with 16 bases between the two ends. The CDR3 runs 14 residues. This CDR3 is CACKDLKPYNEQFF. The DNA of the CDR3 is TGTGCCTGCAAAGACTTGAAACCTTACAATGAGCAGTTCTTC.

On this clonotype itself: At one end, the junction sequence differs from germline, possibly due to a read error. The J gene is TRBJ1-2, the V gene TRBV6-5; D unresolved. Germline V lookup: CDR1 MNHEY, CDR2 SVGAGI. The CDR3 runs to 14 residues. This CDR3 reads CASSYSSTNSGYTF. The CDR3 DNA sequence: TGTGCCAGCAGTTACTCGTCGACAAACTCTGGCTACACCTTC.

This rearrangement joins TRBV29-1 to TRBJ2-3; no firm D call. The CDR3 is 14 amino acids. The germline V and J ends were trimmed by 3 bases and 0 bases, with 10 bases remaining between them. Germline values: CDR1 SQVTM, CDR2 ANQGSEA. CDR3 DNA: TGCAGCGTTGAGAACGGTCTTAGCACAGATACGCAGTATTTT. It is translated as CSVENGLSTDTQYF.

This sequence joins TRBV12-3 or TRBV12-4 and TRBJ1-6, with TRBD1 matching over 9 bases. CDR3 length: 17 residues. The V gene end was trimmed by 6 bases and the J gene end by 0 bases; junction bases not matched to a gene: 6. This chain's CDR3 is CASRAGQGSSYNSPLHF. The CDR3 DNA reads TGTGCCAGCAGGGCGGGACAGGGCAGCTCCTATAATTCACCCCTCCACTTT.

This chain joins TRBV12-3 or TRBV12-4 and TRBJ2-1, with D perhaps TRBD1 or TRBD2 (5 bases each). V was trimmed by 5 bases and J by 6 bases, leaving 11 bases between them. The CDR3 is made up of 13 amino acids. CDR3 bases: TGTGCCAGCAGTCTAGGGACCCGCAATGAGCAGTTCTTC. As protein: CASSLGTRNEQFF.

V gene TRBV30 combines with J gene TRBJ2-7; D unclear. Per the germline V gene, CDR1 is GTSNPN and CDR2 is SVGIG (reference sequence). The germline V and J ends were trimmed by 4 bases and 3 bases, with 19 bases remaining between them. The CDR3 extends over 15 amino acids. CDR3 protein: CAWTPNLGLNYEQYF. CDR3 DNA: TGTGCCTGGACTCCCAATTTGGGTCTAAACTACGAGCAGTACTTC.

V and J are TRBV6-1 and TRBJ1-5, with TRBD1 matching over 7 bases. CDR3 size: 13 residues. V lost 4 bases to trimming and J lost 4 bases; unmatched junction nucleotides: 1. CDR1 is MNHNS, CDR2 SASEGT, per germline. CDR3 loop: CASSVQGNQPQHF. DNA for the CDR3: TGTGCCAGCAGTGTACAGGGGAATCAGCCCCAGCATTTT.

This clonotype was detected only once. The chain links TRBV4-1 to TRBJ2-3; TRBD1 aligns across 9 bases. Germline V gene sequence: CDR1 MGHRA, CDR2 YSYEKL. This CDR3 contains 15 residues. The V gene end was trimmed by 3 bases and the J gene end by 6 bases; junction bases not matched to a gene: 7. As DNA, the CDR3 is TGCGCCAGCAGCCAGCACCCACAGGGGGCTGATACGCAGTATTTT. Translation gives CASSQHPQGADTQYF.

The chain is built from TRBV15 and TRBJ2-3; 9 positions match TRBD2. V dropped 2 bases and J dropped 4; count of bases not matched to a gene: 10. CDR1 LNHNV and CDR2 YYDKDF come from the germline V gene (reference sequence). The CDR3 is 17 amino acids. CDR3 loop: CATSRLKGTSWPDTQYF. The CDR3 coding sequence is TGTGCCACCAGCAGACTTAAAGGGACTAGCTGGCCAGATACGCAGTATTTT. The variable domain in full, completed from reference TRBV15 and TRBJ2-3, reads DAMVIQNPRYQVTQFGKPVTLSCSQTLNHNVMYWYQQKSSQAPKLLFHYYDKDFNNEADTPDNFQSRRPNTSFCFLDIRSPGLGDTAMYLCATSRLKGTSWPDTQYFGPGTRLTVL.

The V gene is TRBV5-1, the J gene TRBJ2-2; D gene ambiguous. This CDR3 has 16 residues. The V and J ends lost 4 bases and 6 bases respectively, with 19 bases between them. Germline V CDR1 and CDR2: SGHRS, YFSETQ. The CDR3 loop reads CASSNRLGYGSGELFF. CDR3 in DNA: TGCGCCAGCAGCAACAGACTTGGGTATGGTTCCGGGGAGCTGTTTTTT.

CDR3 sequence: CSARVVGNSNQPQHF. DNA for the CDR3: TGCAGTGCTAGAGTAGTCGGTAATAGCAATCAGCCCCAGCATTTT. V and J are TRBV20-1 and TRBJ1-5; D is uncertain. V was trimmed by 1 base and J by 0 bases, leaving 10 bases between them. There are 15 residues in the CDR3. The V gene's germline CDR1 is DFQATT and CDR2 SNEGSKA (reference sequence).

V gene TRBV7-9 combines with J gene TRBJ1-1; D is ambiguous. Germline V gene lookup returns CDR1 SEHNR and CDR2 FQNEAQ (reference sequence). The CDR3 extends over 13 amino acids. The germline V and J ends were trimmed by 4 bases and 1 base, with 7 bases remaining between them. CDR3 region: CASSSAENTEAFF. The DNA for the CDR3 is TGTGCCAGCAGCTCGGCAGAGAACACTGAAGCTTTCTTT. The whole variable domain, filled in from reference TRBV7-9 and TRBJ1-1, reads DTGVSQNPRHKITKRGQNVTFRCDPISEHNRLYWYRQTLGQGPEFLTYFQNEAQLEKSRLLSDRFSAERPKGSFSTLEIQRTEQGDSAMYLCASSSAENTEAFFGQGTRLTVV.

V and J are TRBV29-1 and TRBJ2-5; the D gene could be TRBD1 or TRBD2 (6 bases each). In germline, CDR1 is SQVTM, CDR2 ANQGSEA. The CDR3 contains 12 residues. Between the trimmed V and J ends, which lost 3 bases and 5 bases, there was a span of 10 bases. The CDR3 spells CSVDTGRETQYF. The CDR3 DNA reads TGCAGCGTTGATACAGGGAGGGAGACCCAGTACTTC.

This chain connects TRBV5-6 to TRBJ1-5; D is undetermined. Trimming cost V 4 bases and J 0 bases, with 11 bases left between them. The CDR3 extends over 15 amino acids. Per the germline V gene, CDR1 is SGHDT and CDR2 is YYEEEE. The CDR3, as DNA: TGTGCCAGCAGCCGGGCGGTAAATAGCAATCAGCCCCAGCATTTT. It specifies CASSRAVNSNQPQHF.

The V and J genes are TRBV1 and TRBJ1-1. TRBV1 has pseudogene status. This CDR3 region has 13 residues. CDR3 residues: CTSSQGTHTEAFF. In nucleotides, the CDR3 is TGCACCAGCAGCCAGGGGACTCATACTGAAGCTTTCTTT.

The rearrangement uses TRBV3-1 and TRBJ2-7, with 7 bases identical to TRBD1. After removal of 4 bases from V and 0 bases from J, the junction contained 3 bases not matched to a gene. This CDR3 region has 14 residues. Germline V CDR1 and CDR2: LGHDT, YNNKEL (reference sequence). CDR3 DNA: TGTGCCAGCAGCCCCCGACAGGGCTCCTACGAGCAGTACTTC. Its translation is CASSPRQGSYEQYF.

In its sample, this clonotype was seen once. The CDR3 DNA reads TGCAGCGTGGGGGCCCGGGAGGGTCAGCCCCAGCATTTT. Its translation: CSVGAREGQPQHF. This chain joins TRBV29-1 and TRBJ1-5; perhaps TRBD1 as D (6 bases). This CDR3 region has 13 residues. V lost 6 bases and J 6 bases, leaving 15 bases between the germline ends. Germline loops: CDR1 SQVTM, CDR2 ANQGSEA.

The chain combines TRBV5-4 with TRBJ1-4, with no clear D. Germline CDR1 and CDR2: SGHNT and YYREEE (reference sequence). V was shortened by 4 bases and J by 8 bases, with 18 bases between the two germline ends. The CDR3 consists of 15 residues. This CDR3 is CASSPEGGRSEKLFF. The CDR3 region has the DNA TGTGCCAGCAGCCCGGAGGGAGGCAGGTCGGAAAAACTGTTTTTT. The whole variable domain, filled in from reference TRBV5-4 and TRBJ1-4, reads ETGVTQSPTHLIKTRGQQVTLRCSSQSGHNTVSWYQQALGQGPQFIFQYYREEENGRGNFPPRFSGLQFPNYSSELNVNALELDDSALYLCASSPEGGRSEKLFFGSGTQLSVL.

This chain uses TRBV18 with TRBJ1-2; D gene uncertain. Trimming left V 2 bases short and J 4 bases short, with 11 bases between. Germline V gives CDR1 KGHSH, CDR2 LQKENI. The CDR3 consists of 14 residues. CDR3 sequence reads: CASSPGLTTYGYTF. CDR3 DNA sequence: TGTGCCAGCTCACCAGGGCTCACAACCTATGGCTACACCTTC.

This rearrangement joins TRBV27 to TRBJ1-5; D is ambiguous. There are 13 residues in the CDR3. Germline V gives CDR1 MNHEY, CDR2 SMNVEV (reference sequence). V was clipped by 0 bases and J by 6 bases, with 6 bases between them. The CDR3 DNA reads TGTGCCAGCAGTTTATCCGGGCTTCAGCCCCAGCATTTT. It is translated as CASSLSGLQPQHF.

The chain combines TRBV7-2 with TRBJ1-1; D is unresolved. The ends were cut back, 3 bases at V and 2 bases at J, with 10 bases in the middle. The CDR3 totals 14 residues. CDR1 and CDR2 (germline): SGHTA, FQGNSA. DNA for the CDR3: TGTGCCAGCAGCTTTTTGTACGGTAACACTGAAGCTTTCTTT. This encodes CASSFLYGNTEAFF.

The gene calls are TRBV24-1 and TRBJ2-1; 13 bases align to TRBD2. The CDR3 spans 13 residues. Germline CDR1 reads KGHDR; CDR2 reads SFDVKD. With V trimmed by 9 bases and J by 9 bases, 4 bases remained unmatched. CDR3 DNA sequence: TGTGCCACCCGACTAGCGGGGGGCACTGAGCAGTTCTTC. Amino acid sequence: CATRLAGGTEQFF.

CDR3 region: CASRPGTGSNTEAFF. In DNA, the CDR3 is TGTGCCAGCAGGCCCGGGACAGGGTCGAACACTGAAGCTTTCTTT. The chain joins TRBV28 to TRBJ1-1; 9 bases map to TRBD1. With 6 bases clipped from V and 1 base from J, the junction kept 6 bases outside the gene matches. Germline V gives CDR1 MDHEN, CDR2 SYDVKM. CDR3 length: 15 amino acids.

CDR3 nucleotides: TGTGCCACCAGCAGAGGTGGGGTGAAGGCTGGCTACACCTTC. Amino acid sequence: CATSRGGVKAGYTF. V is TRBV15 and J is TRBJ1-2; D call uncertain. CDR1 and CDR2 from the germline V gene are LNHNV and YYDKDF (reference sequence). This CDR3 is 14 amino acids long. Trimming took 1 base from V and 7 from J, leaving 13 bases between them.

V gene TRBV20-1 combines with J gene TRBJ1-2, with unresolved D. The ends were cut back, 5 bases at V and 4 bases at J, with 17 bases in the middle. The CDR3 has 14 residues. CDR1 DFQATT and CDR2 SNEGSKA come from the germline V gene (reference sequence). The CDR3 sequence: CSAGRASAGYGYTF. DNA of the CDR3: TGCAGTGCTGGCCGGGCCTCGGCGGGCTATGGCTACACCTTC.